This is a list of T cell receptor beta chains from one sample in a study of T cells in Graves' hyperthyroidism and ophthalmopathy. TCRdb re-analysed the multiplex PCR reads in MiXCR, keeping a single row per CDR3 protein. The data show approximately 640,000 distinct CDR3 sequences, with about 45% seen just once and under 8% held by the top ten. The sequenced sample consisted of peripheral blood or thyroid tissue (not recorded which). These receptors came from an adult man with Graves' disease, either hyperthyroidism or ophthalmopathy (not recorded which). Both conserved end residues are part of each CDR3. The D gene is left open where the match is weak. Rows give clone size only sometimes, using once, few, many, or a class for an expanded clone.

D	size	V	J	CDR3	DNA
NA	few	TRBV6-1	TRBJ2-6	CASRFSSGPGANVLTF	TGTGCCAGCAGATTTTCGTCGGGTCCTGGGGCCAACGTCCTGACTTTC
NA	many	TRBV10-3	TRBJ2-5	CAISWQGEETQYF	TGTGCCATCAGTTGGCAGGGCGAAGAGACCCAGTACTTC
NA	few	TRBV6-6	TRBJ2-5	CASSEAGTDQETQYF	TGCGCCAGCAGTGAAGCGGGGACAGATCAAGAGACCCAGTACTTC
NA	many	TRBV6-5	TRBJ1-2	CASSYAGVEYGYTF	TGTGCCAGCAGTTACGCAGGGGTCGAGTATGGCTACACCTTC
TRBD2	NA	TRBV7-9	TRBJ2-5	CASSSRLAGRQETQYF	TGTGCCAGCAGTTCCCGACTAGCGGGCCGACAAGAGACCCAGTACTTC
NA	NA	TRBV6-5	TRBJ1-3	CASSYSEYGNTIYF	TGTGCCAGCAGTTACTCCGAGTACGGAAACACCATATATTTT
TRBD2	many	TRBV10-3	TRBJ2-7	CAISSLADSYEQYF	TGTGCCATCAGTTCACTAGCGGACTCCTACGAGCAGTACTTC
TRBD1	NA	TRBV2	TRBJ2-5	CASSVGDRETQYF	TGTGCCAGCAGTGTCGGGGACAGGGAGACCCAGTACTTC
NA	NA	TRBV5-4	TRBJ1-4	CASSLDPRGEKLFF	TGTGCCAGCAGCTTGGACCCCAGGGGTGAAAAACTGTTTTTT
TRBD2	once	TRBV10-3	TRBJ2-7	CAISDSGDSYEQYF	TGTGCCATCAGTGACAGCGGGGACTCCTACGAGCAGTACTTC
TRBD1	NA	TRBV2	TRBJ1-4	CASSNRGLGKLFF	TGTGCCAGCTCGAACAGGGGGCTTGGAAAACTGTTTTTT
TRBD1	NA	TRBV2	TRBJ2-7	CASSEEAPGTGSDEQYF	TGTGCCAGCAGTGAAGAAGCACCCGGGACAGGGTCCGACGAGCAGTACTTC
NA	many	TRBV7-8	TRBJ1-4	CASSLRRLWRATNEKLFF	TGTGCCAGCAGCTTACGACGCTTATGGCGAGCAACTAATGAAAAACTGTTTTTT
TRBD1	NA	TRBV6-1	TRBJ1-1	CASLRDSYEAFF	TGTGCCAGCCTCCGGGACAGCTATGAAGCTTTCTTT
TRBD1	NA	TRBV5-5	TRBJ1-2	CASSTGGQYGYTF	TGTGCCAGCAGTACAGGGGGCCAGTATGGCTACACCTTC
TRBD1	NA	TRBV20-1	TRBJ1-2	CSAEPGTAYGYTF	TGCAGTGCGGAACCCGGGACAGCTTATGGCTACACCTTC
NA	NA	TRBV12-3/TRBV12-4	TRBJ1-5	CASSLVEGSNQPQHF	TGTGCCAGCAGTTTAGTTGAGGGTAGCAATCAGCCCCAGCATTTT
TRBD1	NA	TRBV29-1	TRBJ1-1	CSHGQVRDNTEAFF	TGCAGCCATGGACAGGTCCGAGACAACACTGAAGCTTTCTTT
NA	NA	TRBV6-1	TRBJ1-1	CASSESKWGRTEAFF	TGTGCCAGCAGTGAAAGTAAGTGGGGTCGAACTGAAGCTTTCTTT
NA	few	TRBV19	TRBJ1-6	CASSDRGQGRSPLHF	TGTGCCAGTAGTGACCGGGGCCAGGGGCGTTCACCCCTCCACTTT
NA	many	TRBV2	TRBJ2-5	CASTRDGRGETQYF	TGTGCCAGCACCCGGGACGGCAGGGGTGAGACCCAGTACTTC
NA	many	TRBV29-1	TRBJ1-2	CSARTVYQGGGYTF	TGCAGCGCTAGGACAGTATACCAGGGCGGTGGCTACACCTTC
NA	NA	TRBV5-1	TRBJ2-2	CASSTGLADSTGELFF	TGCGCCAGCAGTACCGGACTCGCCGACAGCACCGGGGAGCTGTTTTTT
TRBD1	few	TRBV7-9	TRBJ2-5	CASSPLGTGRRETQYF	TGTGCCAGCAGCCCGCTTGGGACAGGGAGGAGGGAGACCCAGTACTTC
NA	many	TRBV10-3	TRBJ2-5	CATRSRETQYF	TGTGCCACCAGATCGCGAGAGACCCAGTACTTC
TRBD2	NA	TRBV15	TRBJ2-5	CATSIGDTSGRETQYF	TGTGCCACCAGCATTGGCGACACTAGCGGGAGGGAGACCCAGTACTTC
NA	few	TRBV19	TRBJ1-4	CASGGGKGEKLFF	TGTGCCAGCGGCGGGGGTAAAGGAGAAAAACTGTTTTTT
TRBD1	NA	TRBV19	TRBJ2-7	CASGTGPGEQYF	TGTGCCAGTGGGACAGGGCCTGGGGAGCAGTACTTC
TRBD1	many	TRBV7-9	TRBJ2-7	CASSAGTGSYEQYF	TGTGCCAGCAGCGCCGGGACAGGGTCCTACGAGCAGTACTTC
NA	NA	TRBV5-8	TRBJ2-2	CASSKNNMQGSTGELFF	TGTGCCAGCAGCAAGAACAATATGCAGGGTAGCACCGGGGAGCTGTTTTTT
NA	many	TRBV7-8	TRBJ1-1	CASSTGSKEAFF	TGTGCCAGCAGCACCGGGTCTAAAGAAGCTTTCTTT
NA	few	TRBV6-5	TRBJ2-5	CASSYRGAGETQYF	TGTGCCAGCAGTTACCGGGGGGCCGGAGAGACCCAGTACTTC
NA	NA	TRBV15	TRBJ1-4	CATSRVAGDEKLFF	TGTGCCACCAGCAGAGTGGCGGGAGATGAAAAACTGTTTTTT
TRBD1	many	TRBV7-9	TRBJ1-6	CASSSGQLGSPLHF	TGTGCCAGCAGCTCGGGACAGCTTGGTTCACCCCTCCACTTT
NA	NA	TRBV7-8	TRBJ1-2	CASSYRVLGYTF	TGTGCCAGCAGTTACCGGGTCCTCGGCTACACCTTC